This T cell receptor beta chain came from a study of Graves' ophthalmopathy and Graves' hyperthyroidism. Whole-study results and caveats: Thyroid clonotypes that were expanded above 0.001 frequency mostly also appeared in blood.

Amplification from RNA transcripts yielded the TCR beta CDR3 regions. The first round was an RT-PCR with HTBI primers, and the second round was a multiplex PCR. TCRdb itself ran the multiplex PCR reads through MiXCR, one entry per CDR3 protein. The sample yields hundreds of thousands of distinct CDR3 sequences, roughly 21% seen once. Worth noting for this clonotype: What it recognizes is unknown.

Moderately to severely active ophthalmopathy under 3 months, CAS at least 3, NOSPECS at least 4. Researchers turned away patients with other autoimmune diseases, uncontrolled infections, pregnancy or lactation. This clonotype was sampled from a woman in her fifties or sixties with Graves' ophthalmopathy. Sequencing was performed on peripheral blood.

The CDR3 DNA is TGTGCCAGCAGTTTAGACGGCCTTAGCAATCAGCCCCAGCATTTT. Translating it yields CASSLDGLSNQPQHF. The chain has TRBV28 and TRBJ1-5; D is undetermined. The CDR3 contains 15 residues. The germline CDR1 and CDR2 sequences are MDHEN and SYDVKM. V lost 2 bases to trimming and J lost 0 bases, with 8 bases between them.